The sequence of this TCR beta chain was determined in a study of cytomegalovirus exposure and HLA in healthy donors. Looked up from germline, CDR1 is SGHNT and CDR2 is YENEEA. The CDR3 runs to 14 residues. Losses at the gene ends were 5 bases for V and 6 bases for J; bases not matched to a gene: 7. Use of 60 Vbeta and 13 Jbeta primers characterized the PCR. The data were produced by immunoSEQ multiplex PCR, yet TCRdb's version contains in-frame clones alone and is incomplete. Of approximately 160,000 clones listed, 77% are singletons. This clone has just one count. Its antigen remains unidentified. General study findings and limits: 87-base-pair reads could not separate some V segments, including TRBV6-2 and TRBV6-3. Later analysis associated a missense DCLRE1C variant with TCR beta V- and J-gene trimming. Reports indicated that the classifier achieved high specificity and sensitivity in diagnosing cytomegalovirus status.

Sample: PBMCs. The TCR was taken from a woman in her forties in good health and CMV-seropositive. The rearrangement links TRBV11-3 to TRBJ2-4, with TRBD1 matching over 7 bases. This CDR3 is CASSGQDRTNIQYF. CDR3 nucleotide sequence: TGTGCCAGCAGCGGCCAGGACAGGACAAACATTCAGTACTTC.